This TCR beta chain was retrieved from a study of T cells in Graves' hyperthyroidism and ophthalmopathy. In germline, CDR1 is KGHDR, CDR2 SFDVKD. This CDR3 spans 12 amino acids. The V end lost 3 bases, the J end lost 2 bases, and 3 bases lay between the germline ends. Using RNA transcripts as the source, TCR beta CDR3 regions were amplified. The HTBI primer set drove a first-round RT-PCR of the TCR CDR3. TCRdb processed the multiplex PCR reads anew with MiXCR; each CDR3 protein has one entry. Of around 190,000 distinct CDR3 sequences listed, about 15% are singletons. This clonotype was detected many times.

Sample: blood. The genes are TRBV24-1 and TRBJ2-5; D is undetermined. The sequence was collected from a woman aged 45-59 years with Graves' hyperthyroidism. CDR3 nucleotides: TGTGCCACCAGTGATCCACAAGAGACCCAGTACTTC. Its translation: CATSDPQETQYF.